This TCR beta chain was sequenced for a study of blood T cell repertoires in COVID-19. Study summary: T cells, B-cell-depleted T cells, or PBMCs supplied cDNA or gDNA.

Enrolled during active infection, Seattle patients were then followed longitudinally. Per the study methods: Cell counts per sample came from amplifying reference gene primers. Sequenced by immunoSEQ multiplex PCR; TCRdb stores in-frame clones only, minus some. Clone size and the V and J calls come from that table; the DNA yielded D and trimming. The sample gives around 300,000 clones, around 89% of which show up once; around 1% is in the top ten. The germline CDR1 and CDR2 sequences are MGHRA and YSYEKL. The CDR3 is made up of 19 amino acids. With V trimmed by 4 bases and J by 0 bases, 10 bases remained unmatched.

This receptor was identified in a woman aged 40-49 years with COVID-19, enrolled during active disease. The sequenced sample was peripheral blood. V is TRBV4-1 and J is TRBJ2-1, with 12 positions matching TRBD2. The CDR3 loop is CASSLTSPTSGSSYNEQFF. The CDR3 nucleotides read TGCGCCAGCAGCCTTACTAGCCCGACTAGCGGGAGCTCCTACAATGAGCAGTTCTTC.